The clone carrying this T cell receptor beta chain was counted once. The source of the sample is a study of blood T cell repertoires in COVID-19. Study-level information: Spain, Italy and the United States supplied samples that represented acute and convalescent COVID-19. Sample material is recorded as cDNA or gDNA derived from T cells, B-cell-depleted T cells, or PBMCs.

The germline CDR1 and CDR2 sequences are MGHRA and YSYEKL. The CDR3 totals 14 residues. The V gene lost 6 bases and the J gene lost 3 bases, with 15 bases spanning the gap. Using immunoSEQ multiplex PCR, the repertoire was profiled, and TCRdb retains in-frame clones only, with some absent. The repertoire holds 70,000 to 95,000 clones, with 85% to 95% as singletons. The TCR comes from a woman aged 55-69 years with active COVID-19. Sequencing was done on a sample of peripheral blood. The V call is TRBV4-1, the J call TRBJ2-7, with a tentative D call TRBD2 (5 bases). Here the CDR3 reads CASSRTLVSYEQYF. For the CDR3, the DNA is TGCGCCAGCAGTCGGACTCTAGTGAGCTACGAGCAGTACTTC.